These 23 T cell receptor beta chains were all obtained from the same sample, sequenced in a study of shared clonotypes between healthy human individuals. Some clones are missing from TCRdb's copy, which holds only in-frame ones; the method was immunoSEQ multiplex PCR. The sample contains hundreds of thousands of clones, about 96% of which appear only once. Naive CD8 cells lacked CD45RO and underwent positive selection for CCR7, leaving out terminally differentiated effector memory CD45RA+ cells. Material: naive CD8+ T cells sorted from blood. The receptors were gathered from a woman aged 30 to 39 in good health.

The CDR3, as DNA: TGCAGCGTTGAAGAAGTGCAGGGGGCGCGATGGGAGCAGTACTTC. Its protein is CSVEEVQGARWEQYF. V is TRBV29-1 and J is TRBJ2-7, with 8 bases matching TRBD1. Per the germline V gene, CDR1 is SQVTM and CDR2 is ANQGSEA. Germline trimming cut 0 bases from V and 7 bases from J; bases unmatched to any gene: 11. The CDR3 is 15 residues long.

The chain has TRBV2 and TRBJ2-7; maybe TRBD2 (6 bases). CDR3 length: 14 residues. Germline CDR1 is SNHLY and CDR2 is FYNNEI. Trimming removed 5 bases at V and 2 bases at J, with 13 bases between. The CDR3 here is CASSSREAPYEQYF. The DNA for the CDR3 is TGTGCCAGCAGTTCCAGGGAGGCCCCCTACGAGCAGTACTTC.

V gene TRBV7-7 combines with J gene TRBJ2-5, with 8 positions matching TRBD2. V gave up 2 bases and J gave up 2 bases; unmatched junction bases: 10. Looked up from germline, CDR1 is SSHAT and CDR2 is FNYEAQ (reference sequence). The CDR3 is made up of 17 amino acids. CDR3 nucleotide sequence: TGTGCCAGCAGCTTATTGTTGGCGGGAGGTTCTCAAGAGACCCAGTACTTC. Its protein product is CASSLLLAGGSQETQYF. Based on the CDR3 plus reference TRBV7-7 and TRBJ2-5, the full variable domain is GAGVSQSPRYKVTKRGQDVTLRCDPISSHATLYWYQQALGQGPEFLTYFNYEAQPDKSGLPSDRFSAERPEGSISTLTIQRTEQRDSAMYRCASSLLLAGGSQETQYFGPGTRLLVL.

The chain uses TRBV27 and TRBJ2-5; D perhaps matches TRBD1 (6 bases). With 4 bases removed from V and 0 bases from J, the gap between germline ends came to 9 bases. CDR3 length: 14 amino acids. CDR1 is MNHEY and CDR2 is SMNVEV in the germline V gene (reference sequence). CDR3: CASSSGQYQETQYF. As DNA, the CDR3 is TGTGCCAGCAGTTCAGGACAGTACCAAGAGACCCAGTACTTC.

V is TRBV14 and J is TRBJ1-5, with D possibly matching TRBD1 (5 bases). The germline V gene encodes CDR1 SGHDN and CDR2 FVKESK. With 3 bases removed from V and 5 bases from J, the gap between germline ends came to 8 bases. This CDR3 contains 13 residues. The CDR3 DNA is TGTGCCAGCAGCCACGGGGCGGATCAGCCCCAGCATTTT. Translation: CASSHGADQPQHF.

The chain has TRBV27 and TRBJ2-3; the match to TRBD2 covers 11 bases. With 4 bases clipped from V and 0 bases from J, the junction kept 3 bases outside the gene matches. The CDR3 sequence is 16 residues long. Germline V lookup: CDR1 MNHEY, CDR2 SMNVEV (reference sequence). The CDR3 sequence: CASSSRTSGSTDTQYF. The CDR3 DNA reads TGTGCCAGCAGTTCCCGGACTAGCGGGAGCACAGATACGCAGTATTTT.

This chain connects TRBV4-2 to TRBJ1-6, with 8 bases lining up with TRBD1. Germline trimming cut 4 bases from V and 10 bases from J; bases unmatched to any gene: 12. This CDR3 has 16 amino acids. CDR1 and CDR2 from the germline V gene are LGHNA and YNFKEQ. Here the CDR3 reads CASSLLDRGSSSPLHF. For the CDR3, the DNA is TGTGCCAGCAGCCTATTAGACAGGGGATCTTCCTCACCCCTCCACTTT.

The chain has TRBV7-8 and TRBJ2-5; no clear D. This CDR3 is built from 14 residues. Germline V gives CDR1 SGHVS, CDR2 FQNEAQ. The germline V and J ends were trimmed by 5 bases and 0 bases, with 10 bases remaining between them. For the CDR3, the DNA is TGTGCCAGCAGCACCCGTAGGTACCAAGAGACCCAGTACTTC. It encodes CASSTRRYQETQYF. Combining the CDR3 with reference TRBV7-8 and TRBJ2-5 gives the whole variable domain GAGVSQSPRYKVAKRGQDVALRCDPISGHVSLFWYQQALGQGPEFLTYFQNEAQLDKSGLPSDRFFAERPEGSVSTLKIQRTQQEDSAVYLCASSTRRYQETQYFGPGTRLLVL.

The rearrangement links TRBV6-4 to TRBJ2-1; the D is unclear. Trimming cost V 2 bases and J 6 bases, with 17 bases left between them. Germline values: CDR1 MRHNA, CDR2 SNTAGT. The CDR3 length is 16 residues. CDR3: CASSDEETLGTNEQFF. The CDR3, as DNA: TGTGCCAGCAGTGACGAAGAGACATTAGGCACCAATGAGCAGTTCTTC.

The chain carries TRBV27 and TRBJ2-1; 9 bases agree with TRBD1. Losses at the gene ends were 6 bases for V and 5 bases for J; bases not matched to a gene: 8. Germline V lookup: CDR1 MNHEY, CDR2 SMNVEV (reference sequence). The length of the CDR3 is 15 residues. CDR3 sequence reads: CASSNRGPRDNEQFF. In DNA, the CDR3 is TGTGCCAGCAGCAACAGGGGGCCCAGGGACAATGAGCAGTTCTTC.

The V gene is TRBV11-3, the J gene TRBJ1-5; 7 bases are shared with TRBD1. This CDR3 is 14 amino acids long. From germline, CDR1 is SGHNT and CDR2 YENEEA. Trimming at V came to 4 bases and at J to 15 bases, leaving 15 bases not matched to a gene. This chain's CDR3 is CASSSFSRGQWLHF. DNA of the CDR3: TGTGCCAGCAGCTCCTTCTCACGGGGACAGTGGTTGCATTTT.

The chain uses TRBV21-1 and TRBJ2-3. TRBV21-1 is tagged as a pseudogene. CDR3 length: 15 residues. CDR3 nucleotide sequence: TGTGCCAGCAGCAAAGCGCCTGGGGGCACAGATACGCAGTATTTT. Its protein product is CASSKAPGGTDTQYF.

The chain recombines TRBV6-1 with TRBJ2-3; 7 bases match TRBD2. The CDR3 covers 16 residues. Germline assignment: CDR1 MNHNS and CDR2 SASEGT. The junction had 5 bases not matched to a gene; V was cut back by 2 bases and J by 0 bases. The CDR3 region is CASSELPRESTDTQYF. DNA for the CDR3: TGTGCCAGCAGTGAACTTCCGCGGGAGAGCACAGATACGCAGTATTTT.

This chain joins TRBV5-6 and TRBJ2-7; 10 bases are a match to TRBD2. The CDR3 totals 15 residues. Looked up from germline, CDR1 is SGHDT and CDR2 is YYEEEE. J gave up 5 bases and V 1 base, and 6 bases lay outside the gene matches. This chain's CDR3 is CASSLSSSGSHEQYF. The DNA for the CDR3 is TGTGCCAGCAGCTTGAGTTCTAGCGGGAGTCACGAGCAGTACTTC.

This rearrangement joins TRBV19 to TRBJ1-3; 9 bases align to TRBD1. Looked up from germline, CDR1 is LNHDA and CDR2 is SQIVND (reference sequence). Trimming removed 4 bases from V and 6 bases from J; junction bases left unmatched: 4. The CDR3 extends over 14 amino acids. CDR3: CASSTWTGENTIYF. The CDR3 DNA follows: TGTGCCAGTAGTACCTGGACAGGGGAAAACACCATATATTTT.

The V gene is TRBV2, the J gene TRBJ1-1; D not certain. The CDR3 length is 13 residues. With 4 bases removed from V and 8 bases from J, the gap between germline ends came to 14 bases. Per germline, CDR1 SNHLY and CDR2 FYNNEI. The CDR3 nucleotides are TGTGCCAGCAGTGGGTGGGTCCGGGTAGAAGCTTTCTTT. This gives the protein CASSGWVRVEAFF.

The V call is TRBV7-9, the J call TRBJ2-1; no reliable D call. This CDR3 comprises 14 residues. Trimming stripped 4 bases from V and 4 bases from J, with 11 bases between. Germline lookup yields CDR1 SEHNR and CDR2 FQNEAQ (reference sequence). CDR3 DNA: TGTGCCAGCAGCTCCCCCCAGGCATACAATGAGCAGTTCTTC. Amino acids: CASSSPQAYNEQFF.

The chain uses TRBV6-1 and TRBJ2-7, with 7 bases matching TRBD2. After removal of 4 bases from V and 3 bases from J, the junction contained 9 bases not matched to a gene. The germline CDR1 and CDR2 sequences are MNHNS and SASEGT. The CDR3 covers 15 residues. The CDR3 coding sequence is TGTGCCAGCAGTGCCGCCGCGGGGGTGGGCTACGAGCAGTACTTC. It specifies CASSAAAGVGYEQYF.

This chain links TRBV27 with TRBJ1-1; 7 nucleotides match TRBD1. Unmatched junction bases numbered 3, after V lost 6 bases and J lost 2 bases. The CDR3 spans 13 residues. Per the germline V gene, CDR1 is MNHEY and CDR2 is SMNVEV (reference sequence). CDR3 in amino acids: CASRQGINTEAFF. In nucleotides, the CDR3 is TGTGCCAGCAGACAGGGGATAAACACTGAAGCTTTCTTT.

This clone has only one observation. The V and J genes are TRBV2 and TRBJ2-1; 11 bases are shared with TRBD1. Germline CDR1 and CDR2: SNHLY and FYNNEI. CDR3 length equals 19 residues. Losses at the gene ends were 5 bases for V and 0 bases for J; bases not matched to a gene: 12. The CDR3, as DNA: TGTGCCAGCAGTCCTAGGACAGGGGGCTCTCGTAGCTCCTACAATGAGCAGTTCTTC. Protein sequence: CASSPRTGGSRSSYNEQFF.

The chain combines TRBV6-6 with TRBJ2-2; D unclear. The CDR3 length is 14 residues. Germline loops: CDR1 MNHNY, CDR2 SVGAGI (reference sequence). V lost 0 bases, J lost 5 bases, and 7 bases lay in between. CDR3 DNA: TGTGCCAGCAGTTACTCTGTGGCGACCGGGGAGCTGTTTTTT. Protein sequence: CASSYSVATGELFF.

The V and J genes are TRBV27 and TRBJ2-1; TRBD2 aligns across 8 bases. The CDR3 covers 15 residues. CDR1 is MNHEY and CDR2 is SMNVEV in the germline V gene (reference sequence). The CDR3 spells CPDEREGFSYNEQFF. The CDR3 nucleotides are TGTCCGGATGAACGGGAGGGGTTTTCCTACAATGAGCAGTTCTTC.

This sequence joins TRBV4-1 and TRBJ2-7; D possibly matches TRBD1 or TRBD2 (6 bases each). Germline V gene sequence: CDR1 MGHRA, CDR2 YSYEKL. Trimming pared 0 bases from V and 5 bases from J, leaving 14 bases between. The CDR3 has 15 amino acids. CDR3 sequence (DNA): TGCGCCAGCAGCCAAGACCGGGGGCCGCTCAACGAGCAGTACTTC. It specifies CASSQDRGPLNEQYF.